The 26 T cell receptor beta chains given below trace back to one sample, sequenced in a study of blood T cell repertoires in COVID-19. The data were produced by immunoSEQ multiplex PCR, yet TCRdb's version contains in-frame clones alone and is incomplete. The table includes 250,000 to 400,000 clones, approximately 90% detected once. The sample was peripheral blood. These receptors all come from a woman under 40 with COVID-19, enrolled during active disease.

The V gene is TRBV5-1, the J gene TRBJ1-6; D is possibly TRBD1 (5 bases). V lost 0 bases and J 8 bases, leaving 12 bases between the germline ends. The CDR3 loop spans 15 amino acids. Germline loops: CDR1 SGHRS, CDR2 YFSETQ. CDR3 DNA: TGCGCCAGCAGCTTGGTTTCAGGGAGGGATTCACCCCTCCACTTT. It translates to CASSLVSGRDSPLHF.

The V gene is TRBV7-8, the J gene TRBJ1-2, with TRBD1 matching 10 bases. This CDR3 spans 15 amino acids. Germline V gives CDR1 SGHVS, CDR2 FQNEAQ. The V and J ends lost 5 bases and 4 bases, in that order; junction bases with no gene match: 7. The DNA of the CDR3 is TGTGCCAGCAGCGAAGGGACAGGGGTGGCCTATGGCTACACCTTC. Translation gives CASSEGTGVAYGYTF.

This sequence joins TRBV10-2 and TRBJ2-2; D perhaps matches TRBD1 (7 bases). V shed 4 bases and J shed 1 base, with 25 bases lying between them. Germline CDR1 and CDR2: WSHSY and SAAADI. This CDR3 contains 20 residues. For the CDR3, the DNA is TGCGCCAGCAGTGGCCCTCGGGCGGGACAGCCGGCCATGAACACCGGGGAGCTGTTTTTT. Translated: CASSGPRAGQPAMNTGELFF.

The rearrangement uses TRBV28 and TRBJ1-6; D ambiguous. CDR1 and CDR2 from the germline V gene are MDHEN and SYDVKM. The length of the CDR3 is 14 residues. V was pared by 3 bases and J by 3 bases, with 6 bases between. The CDR3: CASSLRSYNSPLHF. The CDR3, as DNA: TGTGCCAGCAGTTTGAGGAGCTATAATTCACCCCTCCACTTT. The full variable domain, completed using reference TRBV28 and TRBJ1-6, is DVKVTQSSRYLVKRTGEKVFLECVQDMDHENMFWYRQDPGLGLRLIYFSYDVKMKEKGDIPEGYSVSREKKERFSLILESASTNQTSMYLCASSLRSYNSPLHFGNGTRLTVT.

This chain joins TRBV5-1 and TRBJ2-1; D is possibly TRBD2 (7 bases). V shed 9 bases and J shed 3 bases, with 16 bases lying between them. Per germline, CDR1 SGHRS and CDR2 YFSETQ. This CDR3 is 14 amino acids long. The CDR3 is CATQAGTNYNEQFF. In DNA, the CDR3 is TGCGCCACCCAAGCGGGGACAAACTACAATGAGCAGTTCTTC.

The gene calls are TRBV7-9 and TRBJ2-7; D not resolved. This CDR3 spans 12 amino acids. The V gene's germline CDR1 is SEHNR and CDR2 FQNEAQ (reference sequence). Trimming left V 2 bases short and J 5 bases short, with 7 bases between. The CDR3 DNA reads TGTGCCAGCAGCTTACGTCCGGACGAGCAGTACTTC. Its protein product is CASSLRPDEQYF.

This clone showed up just a few times. The genes are TRBV19 and TRBJ1-3; no reliable D call. V was shortened by 4 bases and J by 8 bases, with 12 bases between the two germline ends. This CDR3 comprises 13 residues. Germline lookup yields CDR1 LNHDA and CDR2 SQIVND (reference sequence). The CDR3 nucleotides are TGTGCCAGTAGTAATATGGGCGGGGACACCATATATTTT. Translating gives CASSNMGGDTIYF.

The rearrangement links TRBV5-1 to TRBJ2-5; TRBD2 aligns across 7 bases. The V and J ends lost 0 bases and 4 bases, in that order; junction bases with no gene match: 6. From germline, CDR1 is SGHRS and CDR2 YFSETQ. CDR3 length: 15 residues. The CDR3 DNA is TGCGCCAGCAGCTTGGAGGGCCGCGGGGGAGAGACCCAGTACTTC. Its translation: CASSLEGRGGETQYF.

The chain employs TRBV10-3 and TRBJ2-7; D might be TRBD1 (5 bases). The CDR3 totals 16 residues. The V gene lost 3 bases and the J gene lost 5 bases, with 20 bases spanning the gap. The germline CDR1 and CDR2 sequences are ENHRY and SYGVKD. CDR3 protein: CAISERGRGLGHEQYF. CDR3 DNA: TGTGCCATCAGTGAAAGGGGCAGAGGCCTTGGCCACGAGCAGTACTTC.

The gene calls are TRBV7-9 and TRBJ1-2; no reliable D call. V lost 5 bases and J lost 4, with 14 bases in between. Germline CDR1 and CDR2: SEHNR and FQNEAQ (reference sequence). The CDR3 extends over 14 amino acids. The CDR3 nucleotides read TGTGCCAGCAGCAACAGACGGATCCGCTATGGCTACACCTTC. Translation: CASSNRRIRYGYTF.

In its sample, this clone was seen a few times. The chain carries TRBV4-1 and TRBJ1-2, with a possible D match to TRBD1 (6 bases). Germline CDR1 reads MGHRA; CDR2 reads YSYEKL. The V gene lost 4 bases and the J gene lost 2 bases, with 17 bases spanning the gap. This CDR3 has 16 residues. The CDR3 DNA follows: TGCGCCAGCAGCCCCGTCCCTTGGACAGTGAACTATGGCTACACCTTC. Amino acids: CASSPVPWTVNYGYTF.

The rearrangement uses TRBV12-1 and TRBJ2-3; TRBD1, the table's D call, lacks a check against the DNA. TRBV12-1 is tagged as a pseudogene. This CDR3 region has 18 residues. The CDR3 reads CASSSRTIPLEPADTQYF. In nucleotides, the CDR3 is TGTGCCAGCAGCTCCCGGACAATCCCCTTAGAGCCTGCAGATACGCAGTATTTT.

V usage is TRBV7-9 and J usage is TRBJ2-1, with TRBD2 matching 8 bases. Germline lookup yields CDR1 SEHNR and CDR2 FQNEAQ (reference sequence). V was clipped by 7 bases and J by 4 bases; unmatched bases: 9. This CDR3 comprises 15 residues. The CDR3: CASIQSGGSYNEQFF. The CDR3 DNA follows: TGTGCCAGCATCCAAAGCGGGGGCTCTTACAATGAGCAGTTCTTC.

V gene TRBV18 combines with J gene TRBJ1-1; TRBD1 might be the D (6 bases). Per germline, CDR1 KGHSH and CDR2 LQKENI. The germline V and J ends were trimmed by 8 bases and 3 bases, with 16 bases remaining between them. CDR3 length equals 14 residues. CDR3 sequence reads: CASKNVGADTEAFF. The CDR3 coding sequence is TGTGCCAGCAAGAACGTGGGGGCGGACACTGAAGCTTTCTTT.

This clone appeared a single time. The CDR3 DNA is TGCGCCAGCAGCTTGTCCCCAGGGGCAAGGAACACTGAAGCTTTCTTT. Translating it yields CASSLSPGARNTEAFF. The chain uses TRBV5-1 and TRBJ1-1; D is possibly TRBD1 (6 bases). The length of the CDR3 is 16 residues. CDR1 is SGHRS and CDR2 is YFSETQ in the germline V gene. V gave up 1 base and J gave up 1 base, with 14 bases separating them. The complete variable domain, with remaining parts taken from reference TRBV5-1 and TRBJ1-1, reads KAGVTQTPRYLIKTRGQQVTLSCSPISGHRSVSWYQQTPGQGLQFLFEYFSETQRNKGNFPGRFSGRQFSNSRSEMNVSTLELGDSALYLCASSLSPGARNTEAFFGQGTRLTVV.

This chain links TRBV6-6 with TRBJ1-4; D call uncertain. This CDR3 has 13 residues. Between the trimmed V and J ends, which lost 2 bases and 14 bases, there was a span of 15 bases. Per germline, CDR1 MNHNY and CDR2 SVGAGI (reference sequence). CDR3 nucleotides: TGTGCCAGCAGTTACGATGCGGGCCGCGGCCTGTTTTTT. This codes for CASSYDAGRGLFF.

The chain employs TRBV5-6 and TRBJ1-6; 11 positions match TRBD1. CDR1 is SGHDT, CDR2 YYEEEE, per germline. With V trimmed by 4 bases and J by 9 bases, 12 bases remained unmatched. The CDR3 length is 17 residues. The chain's CDR3 is CASSEDRGRERGSPLHF. CDR3 in DNA: TGTGCCAGCAGCGAGGACAGGGGGCGAGAGAGGGGTTCACCCCTCCACTTT.

The chain combines TRBV9 with TRBJ2-2; the match to TRBD2 covers 10 bases. The germline CDR1 and CDR2 sequences are SGDLS and YYNGEE. V dropped 0 bases and J dropped 4; count of bases not matched to a gene: 6. CDR3 size: 17 residues. DNA for the CDR3: TGTGCCAGCAGCGTAGGATTTAGGACTAGCGGCACCGGGGAGCTGTTTTTT. Translation gives CASSVGFRTSGTGELFF. Together with reference TRBV9 and TRBJ2-2, the CDR3 gives the full variable domain: DSGVTQTPKHLITATGQRVTLRCSPRSGDLSVYWYQQSLDQGLQFLIQYYNGEERAKGNILERFSAQQFPDLHSELNLSSLELGDSALYFCASSVGFRTSGTGELFFGEGSRLTVL.

The chain combines TRBV5-1 with TRBJ2-3; D uncertain. CDR1 SGHRS and CDR2 YFSETQ come from the germline V gene. The CDR3 covers 14 residues. V dropped 1 base and J dropped 0 bases, with 6 bases sitting between them. CDR3 bases: TGCGCCAGCAGCTTGCAGATCAGCACAGATACGCAGTATTTT. The encoded protein is CASSLQISTDTQYF.

The chain couples TRBV19 to TRBJ1-2; 7 bases map to TRBD1. The CDR3 spans 13 residues. V dropped 6 bases and J dropped 2; count of bases not matched to a gene: 3. Germline values: CDR1 LNHDA, CDR2 SQIVND (reference sequence). The CDR3 protein is CASRQGFNYGYTF. CDR3 coding DNA: TGTGCCAGTAGACAGGGGTTCAACTATGGCTACACCTTC. The whole variable domain, filled in from reference TRBV19 and TRBJ1-2, reads DGGITQSPKYLFRKEGQNVTLSCEQNLNHDAMYWYRQDPGQGLRLIYYSQIVNDFQKGDIAEGYSVSREKKESFPLTVTSAQKNPTAFYLCASRQGFNYGYTFGSGTRLTVV.

CDR3 DNA sequence: TGTGCCAGCAGTGACACTACCGAAAAAAACACAGATACGCAGTATTTT. It specifies CASSDTTEKNTDTQYF. The rearrangement uses TRBV2 and TRBJ2-3; D not resolved. There are 16 residues in the CDR3. Germline CDR1 is SNHLY and CDR2 is FYNNEI. V gave up 3 bases and J gave up 2 bases, with 15 bases separating them.

This clone showed up just once. The rearrangement links TRBV19 to TRBJ1-1, with D possibly matching TRBD1 (5 bases). Trimming pared 5 bases from V and 0 bases from J, leaving 10 bases between. This CDR3 spans 14 amino acids. Germline V gives CDR1 LNHDA, CDR2 SQIVND (reference sequence). In DNA form, the CDR3 reads TGTGCCAGTAGTGCCGCGGGGGTGAACACTGAAGCTTTCTTT. Amino acid sequence: CASSAAGVNTEAFF. Full variable domain (rest looked up from reference TRBV19 and TRBJ1-1): DGGITQSPKYLFRKEGQNVTLSCEQNLNHDAMYWYRQDPGQGLRLIYYSQIVNDFQKGDIAEGYSVSREKKESFPLTVTSAQKNPTAFYLCASSAAGVNTEAFFGQGTRLTVV.

The chain uses TRBV19 and TRBJ2-4, with 14 bases identical to TRBD2. The CDR3 spans 17 residues. The junction had 10 bases not matched to a gene; V was cut back by 8 bases and J by 4 bases. Germline lookup yields CDR1 LNHDA and CDR2 SQIVND (reference sequence). CDR3 residues: CASALSGTSGGKNIQYF. The CDR3 DNA is TGTGCCAGTGCCCTCTCCGGGACTAGCGGGGGTAAAAACATTCAGTACTTC.

V gene TRBV5-6 combines with J gene TRBJ2-3; D is possibly TRBD1 (5 bases). Germline loops: CDR1 SGHDT, CDR2 YYEEEE. The CDR3 is made up of 14 amino acids. Trimming stripped 7 bases from V and 0 bases from J, with 12 bases between. The CDR3 region has the DNA TGTGCCAGCGCGACAGACCCTAGCACAGATACGCAGTATTTT. This sequence encodes CASATDPSTDTQYF. Looking up the rest from reference TRBV5-6 and TRBJ2-3 gives the full variable domain: DAGVTQSPTHLIKTRGQQVTLRCSPKSGHDTVSWYQQALGQGPQFIFQYYEEEERQRGNFPDRFSGHQFPNYSSELNVNALLLGDSALYLCASATDPSTDTQYFGPGTRLTVL.

The rearrangement uses TRBV5-6 and TRBJ2-5; 11 bases map to TRBD2. Germline lookup yields CDR1 SGHDT and CDR2 YYEEEE. The CDR3 is 16 residues long. V shed 4 bases, J shed 0 bases, and the junction held 5 bases outside the gene matches. CDR3 sequence (DNA): TGTGCCAGCAGCCCCTGGACTAGCGGGTACCAAGAGACCCAGTACTTC. This encodes CASSPWTSGYQETQYF.

The chain joins TRBV11-2 to TRBJ1-1; D is uncertain. There are 13 residues in the CDR3. The V and J ends lost 0 bases and 7 bases respectively, with 9 bases between them. Germline V CDR1 and CDR2: SGHAT, FQNNGV. This CDR3 is CASSLDFHGEAFF. CDR3 sequence (DNA): TGTGCCAGCAGCTTAGACTTCCACGGTGAAGCTTTCTTT.